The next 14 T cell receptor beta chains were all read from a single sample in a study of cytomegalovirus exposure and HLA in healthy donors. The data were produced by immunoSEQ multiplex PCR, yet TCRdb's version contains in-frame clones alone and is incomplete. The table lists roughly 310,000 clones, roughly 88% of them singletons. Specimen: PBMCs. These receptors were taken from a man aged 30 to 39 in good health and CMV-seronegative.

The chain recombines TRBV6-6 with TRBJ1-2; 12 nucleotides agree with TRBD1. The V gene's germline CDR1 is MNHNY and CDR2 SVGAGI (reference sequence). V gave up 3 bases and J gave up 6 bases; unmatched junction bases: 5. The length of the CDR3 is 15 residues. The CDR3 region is CASSYGTGGFNGYTF. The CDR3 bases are TGTGCCAGCAGTTATGGGACAGGGGGCTTCAATGGCTACACCTTC.

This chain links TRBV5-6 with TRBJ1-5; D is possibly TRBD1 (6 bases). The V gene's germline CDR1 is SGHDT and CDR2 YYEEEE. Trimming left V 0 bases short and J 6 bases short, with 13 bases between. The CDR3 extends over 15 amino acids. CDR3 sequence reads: CASSLAGARGQPQHF. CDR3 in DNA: TGTGCCAGCAGCTTGGCAGGGGCGCGAGGTCAGCCCCAGCATTTT. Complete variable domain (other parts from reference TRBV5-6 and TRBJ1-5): DAGVTQSPTHLIKTRGQQVTLRCSPKSGHDTVSWYQQALGQGPQFIFQYYEEEERQRGNFPDRFSGHQFPNYSSELNVNALLLGDSALYLCASSLAGARGQPQHFGDGTRLSIL.

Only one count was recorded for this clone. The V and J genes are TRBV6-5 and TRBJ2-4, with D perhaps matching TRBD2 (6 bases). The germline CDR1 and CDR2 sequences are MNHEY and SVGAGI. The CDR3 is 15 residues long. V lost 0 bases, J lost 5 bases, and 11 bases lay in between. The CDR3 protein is CASSYSRGGENIQYF. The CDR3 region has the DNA TGTGCCAGCAGTTACTCCCGGGGCGGGGAAAACATTCAGTACTTC.

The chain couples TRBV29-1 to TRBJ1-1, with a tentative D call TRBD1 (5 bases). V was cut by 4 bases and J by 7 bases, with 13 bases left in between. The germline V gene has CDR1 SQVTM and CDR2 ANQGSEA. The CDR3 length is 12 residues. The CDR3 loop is CSVGRVINEAFF. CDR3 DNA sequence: TGCAGCGTTGGCAGGGTAATCAATGAAGCTTTCTTT.

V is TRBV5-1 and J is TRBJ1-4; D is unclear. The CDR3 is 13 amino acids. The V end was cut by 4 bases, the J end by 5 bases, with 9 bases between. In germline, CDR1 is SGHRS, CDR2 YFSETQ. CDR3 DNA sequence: TGCGCCAGCAGCGTCCTCGGGAATGAAAAACTGTTTTTT. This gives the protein CASSVLGNEKLFF.

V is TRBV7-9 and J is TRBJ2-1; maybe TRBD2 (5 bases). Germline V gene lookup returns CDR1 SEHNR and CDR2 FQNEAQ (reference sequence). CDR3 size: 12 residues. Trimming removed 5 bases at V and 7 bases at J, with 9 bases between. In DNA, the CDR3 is TGTGCCAGCAGCGACACGGGGAATGAGCAGTTCTTC. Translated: CASSDTGNEQFF.

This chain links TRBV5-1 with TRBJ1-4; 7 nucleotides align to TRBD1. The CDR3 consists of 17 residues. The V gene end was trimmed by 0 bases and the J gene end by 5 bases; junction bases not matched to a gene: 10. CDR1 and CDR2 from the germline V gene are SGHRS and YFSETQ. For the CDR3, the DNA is TGCGCCAGCAGCTTGGGTTTTTTGAGACAGGGAAATGAAAAACTGTTTTTT. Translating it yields CASSLGFLRQGNEKLFF.

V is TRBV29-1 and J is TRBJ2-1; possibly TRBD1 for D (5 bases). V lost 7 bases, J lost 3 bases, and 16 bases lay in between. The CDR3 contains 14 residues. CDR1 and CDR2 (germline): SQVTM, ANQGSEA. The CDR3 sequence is CSAKDTRFYNEQFF. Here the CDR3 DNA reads TGCAGCGCTAAGGACACAAGATTCTACAATGAGCAGTTCTTC.

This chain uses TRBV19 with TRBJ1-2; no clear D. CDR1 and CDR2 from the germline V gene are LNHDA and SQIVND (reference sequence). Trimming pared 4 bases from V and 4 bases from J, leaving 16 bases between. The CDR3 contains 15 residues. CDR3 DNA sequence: TGTGCCAGTAGTACCTCCTCGGGTTTTGGCTATGGCTACACCTTC. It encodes CASSTSSGFGYGYTF.

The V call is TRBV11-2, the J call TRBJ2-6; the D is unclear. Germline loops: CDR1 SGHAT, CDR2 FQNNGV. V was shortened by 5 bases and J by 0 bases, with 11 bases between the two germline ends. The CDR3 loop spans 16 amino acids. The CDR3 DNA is TGTGCCAGCAGCCGGGTAAAGAGCTCTGGGGCCAACGTCCTGACTTTC. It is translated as CASSRVKSSGANVLTF. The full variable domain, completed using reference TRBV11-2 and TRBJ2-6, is EAGVAQSPRYKIIEKRQSVAFWCNPISGHATLYWYQQILGQGPKLLIQFQNNGVVDDSQLPKDRFSAERLKGVDSTLKIQPAKLEDSAVYLCASSRVKSSGANVLTFGAGSRLTVL.

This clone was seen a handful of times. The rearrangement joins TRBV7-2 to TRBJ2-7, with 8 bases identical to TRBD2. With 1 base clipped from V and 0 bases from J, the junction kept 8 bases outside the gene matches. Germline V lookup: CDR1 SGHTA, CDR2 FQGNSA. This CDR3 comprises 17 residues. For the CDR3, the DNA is TGTGCCAGCAGCTTAGAGCGGGGGAGCCTTAGCTCCTACGAGCAGTACTTC. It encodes CASSLERGSLSSYEQYF. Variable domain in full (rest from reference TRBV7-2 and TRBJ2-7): GAGVSQSPSNKVTEKGKDVELRCDPISGHTALYWYRQSLGQGLEFLIYFQGNSAPDKSGLPSDRFSAERTGGSVSTLTIQRTQQEDSAVYLCASSLERGSLSSYEQYFGPGTRLTVT.

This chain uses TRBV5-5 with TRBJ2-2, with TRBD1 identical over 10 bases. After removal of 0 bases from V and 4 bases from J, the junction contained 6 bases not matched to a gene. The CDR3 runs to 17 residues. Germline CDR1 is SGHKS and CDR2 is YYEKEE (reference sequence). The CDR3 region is CASSLAVGTGVTGELFF. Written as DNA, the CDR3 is TGTGCCAGCAGCTTGGCCGTCGGGACAGGGGTCACCGGGGAGCTGTTTTTT.

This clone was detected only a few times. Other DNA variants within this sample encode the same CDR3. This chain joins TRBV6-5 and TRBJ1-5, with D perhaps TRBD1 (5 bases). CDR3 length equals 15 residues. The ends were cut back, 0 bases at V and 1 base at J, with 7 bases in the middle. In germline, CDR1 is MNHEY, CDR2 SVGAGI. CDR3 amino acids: CASSYSGGSNQPQHF. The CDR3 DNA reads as TGTGCCAGCAGTTACTCGGGGGGAAGCAATCAGCCCCAGCATTTT.

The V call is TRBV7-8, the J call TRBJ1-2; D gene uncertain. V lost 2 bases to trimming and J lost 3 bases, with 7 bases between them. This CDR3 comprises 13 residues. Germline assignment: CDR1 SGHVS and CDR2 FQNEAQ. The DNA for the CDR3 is TGTGCCAGCAGCTTAAACAGAGACTATGGCTACACCTTC. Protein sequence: CASSLNRDYGYTF.